These 27 T cell receptor beta chains were sequenced from one sample in a study of cytomegalovirus exposure and HLA in healthy donors. It was with 60 Vbeta and 13 Jbeta primers that the PCR ran. TCRdb keeps only in-frame clones here, not all; method: immunoSEQ multiplex PCR. The sample shows approximately 150,000 clones, around 80% of them seen only once. The specimen sequenced was PBMCs. These receptors came from a human donor in good health.

The V call is TRBV6-5, the J call TRBJ1-2, with D unresolved. The V and J ends lost 4 bases and 4 bases respectively, with 10 bases between them. The CDR3 has 13 residues. Germline V gene sequence: CDR1 MNHEY, CDR2 SVGAGI. The CDR3 is CASSSRPGYGYTF. CDR3 nucleotide sequence: TGTGCCAGCAGTTCGCGTCCAGGCTATGGCTACACCTTC.

The rearrangement uses TRBV11-2 and TRBJ1-5, with D possibly being TRBD1 (5 bases). The germline V gene encodes CDR1 SGHAT and CDR2 FQNNGV. V lost 5 bases to trimming and J lost 3 bases, with 20 bases between them. The CDR3 is 17 residues long. The CDR3, as DNA: TGTGCCAGCAGCCAGGAGGGGTGGGGACTGCTCAATCAGCCCCAGCATTTT. This translates into CASSQEGWGLLNQPQHF.

The gene calls are TRBV5-4 and TRBJ2-3, with D maybe TRBD2 (5 bases). Trimming pared 3 bases from V and 7 bases from J, leaving 18 bases between. The germline CDR1 and CDR2 sequences are SGHNT and YYREEE (reference sequence). The CDR3 sequence is 15 residues long. Here the CDR3 reads CASSWPGSTRNTQYF. The CDR3 region has the DNA TGTGCCAGCAGCTGGCCGGGAAGCACACGTAATACGCAGTATTTT. Based on the CDR3 plus reference TRBV5-4 and TRBJ2-3, the full variable domain is ETGVTQSPTHLIKTRGQQVTLRCSSQSGHNTVSWYQQALGQGPQFIFQYYREEENGRGNFPPRFSGLQFPNYSSELNVNALELDDSALYLCASSWPGSTRNTQYFGPGTRLTVL.

The rearrangement links TRBV6-5 to TRBJ1-4; maybe TRBD1 (6 bases). Germline V gene data show CDR1 as MNHEY and CDR2 as SVGAGI. V gave up 0 bases and J gave up 14 bases, with 13 bases separating them. The CDR3 spans 13 residues. CDR3 bases: TGTGCCAGCAGTTACTCGATCGCTACAGGGCTGTTTTTT. This gives the protein CASSYSIATGLFF.

The CDR3: CATSRALAGYYTDTQYF. For the CDR3, the DNA is TGTGCCACCAGCAGAGCACTAGCGGGGTACTACACAGATACGCAGTATTTT. The rearrangement uses TRBV15 and TRBJ2-3; 10 bases agree with TRBD2. Germline trimming cut 1 base from V and 2 bases from J; bases unmatched to any gene: 6. This CDR3 is 17 amino acids long. Looked up from germline, CDR1 is LNHNV and CDR2 is YYDKDF (reference sequence).

CDR3 coding DNA: TGCGCCAGCAGCCAAGATGGCGGGCCAATCCATCTTATTAATGAGCAGTTCTTC. It specifies CASSQDGGPIHLINEQFF. The V gene is TRBV4-1, the J gene TRBJ2-1, with D possibly TRBD2 on 5 matching bases. CDR3 size: 18 residues. Germline V gene data show CDR1 as MGHRA and CDR2 as YSYEKL. Deletions cut 0 bases from V and 7 bases from J, with 22 bases between.

The V call is TRBV2, the J call TRBJ1-1, with 7 bases fitting TRBD1. There are 15 residues in the CDR3. CDR1 and CDR2 (germline): SNHLY, FYNNEI. Trimming cost V 2 bases and J 2 bases; bases outside gene matches: 5. The CDR3 DNA sequence: TGTGCCAGCAGTGAAAGGACAGGAAGTAACACTGAAGCTTTCTTT. Translated, it gives CASSERTGSNTEAFF. The full variable domain, in which reference TRBV2 and TRBJ1-1 provide the parts outside the CDR3, is EPEVTQTPSHQVTQMGQEVILRCVPISNHLYFYWYRQILGQKVEFLVSFYNNEISEKSEIFDDQFSVERPDGSNFTLKIRSTKLEDSAMYFCASSERTGSNTEAFFGQGTRLTVV.

This chain connects TRBV5-1 to TRBJ1-2; 7 positions match TRBD1. Germline V gene lookup returns CDR1 SGHRS and CDR2 YFSETQ. The junction had 10 bases not matched to a gene; V was cut back by 6 bases and J by 2 bases. This CDR3 is 15 amino acids long. The CDR3 DNA reads TGCGCCAGCAACCCTGGGGACAGCCTAAACTATGGCTACACCTTC. Translated: CASNPGDSLNYGYTF.

The V gene is TRBV11-3, the J gene TRBJ1-1; unclear D gene. Looked up from germline, CDR1 is SGHNT and CDR2 is YENEEA. This CDR3 region has 17 residues. V was trimmed by 2 bases and J by 0 bases, leaving 16 bases between them. The CDR3 bases are TGTGCCAGCAGCTTAAGGTTCACAGCCCTCATGAACACTGAAGCTTTCTTT. This encodes CASSLRFTALMNTEAFF.

The rearrangement links TRBV6-5 to TRBJ2-7; 8 bases align to TRBD1. V trimming: 2 bases; J trimming: 5 bases; junction bases outside the gene matches: 8. The germline V gene encodes CDR1 MNHEY and CDR2 SVGAGI. This CDR3 contains 15 residues. The CDR3, as DNA: TGTGCCAGCAGTTACGGGCAGGGGGCATTCCACGAGCAGTACTTC. It codes for CASSYGQGAFHEQYF.

This clone was seen a single time. J is TRBJ2-7 and V is TRBV4-3, with a possible D match to TRBD2 (6 bases). The V gene lost 0 bases and the J gene lost 2 bases, with 14 bases spanning the gap. This CDR3 comprises 16 residues. Germline V CDR1 and CDR2: LGHNA, YSLEER. In DNA, the CDR3 is TGCGCCAGCAGCCAAGATATGGGGGGAAGCACCTACGAGCAGTACTTC. This encodes CASSQDMGGSTYEQYF.

The chain recombines TRBV6-5 with TRBJ1-4; maybe TRBD1 (6 bases). Trimming left V 4 bases short and J 4 bases short, with 16 bases between. There are 16 residues in the CDR3. The germline V gene has CDR1 MNHEY and CDR2 SVGAGI. The CDR3 is CASSSTGGRDNEKLFF. The DNA of the CDR3 is TGTGCCAGCAGTTCTACCGGGGGGCGGGATAATGAAAAACTGTTTTTT.

The chain links TRBV2 to TRBJ2-5, with a tentative D call TRBD2 (7 bases). The CDR3 is 13 amino acids. Germline values: CDR1 SNHLY, CDR2 FYNNEI. The V end lost 6 bases, the J end lost 5 bases, and 13 bases lay between the germline ends. CDR3 protein: CASRRAGAETQYF. The CDR3 bases are TGTGCCAGCAGGAGGGCGGGGGCCGAGACCCAGTACTTC.

In its sample, this clone was seen once. V gene TRBV4-2 combines with J gene TRBJ2-7, with 7 bases lining up with TRBD1. Germline trimming cut 0 bases from V and 7 bases from J; bases unmatched to any gene: 12. The germline gives CDR1 LGHNA, CDR2 YNFKEQ. This CDR3 region has 16 residues. The CDR3 reads CASSQDIEQGVGEQYF. The CDR3 DNA reads TGTGCCAGCAGCCAAGATATCGAGCAGGGGGTCGGAGAGCAGTACTTC.

This clone was counted between two and nine times. In DNA form, the CDR3 reads TGTGCCAGCAGCTTAGTTTTCGGGACTCAAGAGACCCAGTACTTC. Translating it yields CASSLVFGTQETQYF. The chain has TRBV7-2 and TRBJ2-5, with D perhaps matching TRBD2 (6 bases). CDR3 size: 15 residues. V lost 1 base and J 2 bases, leaving 11 bases between the germline ends. Per the germline V gene, CDR1 is SGHTA and CDR2 is FQGNSA.

CDR3 bases: TGTGCCACCAGCAGAGATCTTGAGACACTCAGCACAGATACGCAGTATTTT. Amino acid sequence: CATSRDLETLSTDTQYF. V usage is TRBV15 and J usage is TRBJ2-3; no firm D call. The germline CDR1 and CDR2 sequences are LNHNV and YYDKDF (reference sequence). The CDR3 is 17 residues long. Trimming cost V 0 bases and J 0 bases, with 13 bases left between them. The full variable domain, its missing parts supplied by reference TRBV15 and TRBJ2-3, is DAMVIQNPRYQVTQFGKPVTLSCSQTLNHNVMYWYQQKSSQAPKLLFHYYDKDFNNEADTPDNFQSRRPNTSFCFLDIRSPGLGDTAMYLCATSRDLETLSTDTQYFGPGTRLTVL.

This clone was counted once. This chain uses TRBV7-2 with TRBJ2-1, with TRBD2 identical over 7 bases. Trimming cost V 5 bases and J 2 bases; bases outside gene matches: 3. Per germline, CDR1 SGHTA and CDR2 FQGNSA. This CDR3 spans 14 amino acids. The CDR3: CASSLSGAYNEQFF. The CDR3 DNA is TGTGCCAGCAGCCTCAGCGGGGCCTACAATGAGCAGTTCTTC.

The chain is built from TRBV19 and TRBJ2-5; maybe TRBD2 (6 bases). Trimming took 5 bases from V and 2 from J, leaving 12 bases between them. The CDR3 length is 14 residues. The germline V gene has CDR1 LNHDA and CDR2 SQIVND (reference sequence). This CDR3 reads CASSGRGLQETQYF. For the CDR3, the DNA is TGTGCCAGTAGTGGACGGGGGTTACAAGAGACCCAGTACTTC.

V is TRBV6-5 and J is TRBJ2-7; 9 positions match TRBD1. From germline, CDR1 is MNHEY and CDR2 SVGAGI. V shed 6 bases, J shed 5 bases, and the junction held 8 bases outside the gene matches. This CDR3 is 14 amino acids long. The CDR3 loop is CASSVTGTGHEQYF. DNA of the CDR3: TGTGCCAGCAGCGTCACCGGGACAGGGCACGAGCAGTACTTC.

The V and J genes are TRBV4-3 and TRBJ2-1; 9 nucleotides line up with TRBD2. This CDR3 has 16 residues. Germline loops: CDR1 LGHNA, CDR2 YSLEER. V lost 0 bases, J lost 8 bases, and 8 bases stayed unmatched. The DNA of the CDR3 is TGCGCCAGCAGCCAAGAGACTAGCGGTATTGTGCATGAGCAGTTCTTC. This sequence encodes CASSQETSGIVHEQFF.

Notes on this clone: Other DNA sequences in the same sample also yield this CDR3. V is TRBV5-1 and J is TRBJ2-7; D unclear. The CDR3 runs 11 residues. Germline V lookup: CDR1 SGHRS, CDR2 YFSETQ. The V and J ends lost 4 bases and 4 bases respectively, with 6 bases between them. The CDR3: CASSSEYEQYF. The CDR3, as DNA: TGCGCCAGCAGCAGCGAGTACGAGCAGTACTTC.

V usage is TRBV15 and J usage is TRBJ2-5; tentatively, D is TRBD1 (6 bases). Trimming stripped 0 bases from V and 2 bases from J, with 19 bases between. The CDR3 runs to 18 residues. Germline V CDR1 and CDR2: LNHNV, YYDKDF (reference sequence). DNA for the CDR3: TGTGCCACCAGCAGAGATGTAGGGGGACCGAACCTTCAAGAGACCCAGTACTTC. Amino acid sequence: CATSRDVGGPNLQETQYF.

This clone was seen once. V gene TRBV6-6 combines with J gene TRBJ1-2; 9 bases agree with TRBD1. This CDR3 comprises 14 residues. Germline trimming cut 0 bases from V and 5 bases from J; bases unmatched to any gene: 1. Germline loops: CDR1 MNHNY, CDR2 SVGAGI (reference sequence). The CDR3: CASSYSDRGYGYTF. The CDR3 bases are TGTGCCAGCAGTTACTCGGACAGGGGATATGGCTACACCTTC.

The J gene is TRBJ1-5, the V gene TRBV27; D is perhaps TRBD1 (5 bases). The germline V and J ends were trimmed by 4 bases and 4 bases, with 8 bases remaining between them. The CDR3 is 13 residues long. CDR1 MNHEY and CDR2 SMNVEV come from the germline V gene (reference sequence). The chain's CDR3 is CASSWQGNQPQHF. CDR3 nucleotide sequence: TGTGCCAGCAGTTGGCAGGGTAATCAGCCCCAGCATTTT.

V usage is TRBV9 and J usage is TRBJ1-2; a possible D gene is TRBD1 (6 bases). The CDR3 extends over 13 amino acids. Germline assignment: CDR1 SGDLS and CDR2 YYNGEE. V lost 4 bases and J 7 bases, leaving 14 bases between the germline ends. DNA of the CDR3: TGTGCCAGCAGCAGAGAGGGGGGGGGTGGCTACACCTTC. Its protein product is CASSREGGGGYTF. The full variable domain, completed using reference TRBV9 and TRBJ1-2, is DSGVTQTPKHLITATGQRVTLRCSPRSGDLSVYWYQQSLDQGLQFLIQYYNGEERAKGNILERFSAQQFPDLHSELNLSSLELGDSALYFCASSREGGGGYTFGSGTRLTVV.

The chain carries TRBV5-4 and TRBJ2-3; 14 bases fit TRBD2. V lost 3 bases and J lost 11; bases outside the gene matches: 14. The CDR3 is made up of 17 amino acids. Germline loops: CDR1 SGHNT, CDR2 YYREEE (reference sequence). CDR3 nucleotides: TGTGCCAGCAGCTCCACAGCACCGGGACTAGCGGGGGAAAAGCAGTATTTT. It is translated as CASSSTAPGLAGEKQYF.

The rearrangement joins TRBV10-1 to TRBJ2-5; a possible D gene is TRBD2 (6 bases). Germline-derived CDR1 and CDR2 are WNHNN and SYGVQD (reference sequence). The V and J ends lost 2 bases and 3 bases respectively, with 16 bases between them. The CDR3 covers 16 residues. The CDR3 DNA follows: TGCGCCAGCAGTGAGCGTCGGAGCGGGTTCAAAGAGACCCAGTACTTC. Its protein product is CASSERRSGFKETQYF.